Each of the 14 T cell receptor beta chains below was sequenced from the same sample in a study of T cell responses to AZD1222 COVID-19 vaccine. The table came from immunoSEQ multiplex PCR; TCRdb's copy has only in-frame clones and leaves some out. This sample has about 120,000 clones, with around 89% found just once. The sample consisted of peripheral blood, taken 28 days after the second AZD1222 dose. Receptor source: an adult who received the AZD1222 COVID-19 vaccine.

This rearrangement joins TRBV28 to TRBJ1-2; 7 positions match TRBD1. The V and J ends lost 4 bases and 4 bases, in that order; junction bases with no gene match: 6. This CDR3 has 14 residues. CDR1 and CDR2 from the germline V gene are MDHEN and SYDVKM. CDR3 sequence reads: CASSSTGVVYGYTF. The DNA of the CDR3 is TGTGCCAGCAGTTCTACAGGGGTCGTCTATGGCTACACCTTC.

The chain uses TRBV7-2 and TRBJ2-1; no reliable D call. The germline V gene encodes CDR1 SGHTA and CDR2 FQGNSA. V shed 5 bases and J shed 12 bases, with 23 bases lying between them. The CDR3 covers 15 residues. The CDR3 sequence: CASSQRRLDVVRQFF. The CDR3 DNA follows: TGTGCCAGCAGCCAAAGGCGCCTAGACGTCGTTCGGCAGTTCTTC.

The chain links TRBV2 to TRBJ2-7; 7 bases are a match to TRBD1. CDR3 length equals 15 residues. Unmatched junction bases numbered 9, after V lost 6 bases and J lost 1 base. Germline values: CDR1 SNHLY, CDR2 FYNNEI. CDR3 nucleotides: TGTGCCAGCAGAAGAGGGACAGCAGAATCCTACGAGCAGTACTTC. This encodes CASRRGTAESYEQYF. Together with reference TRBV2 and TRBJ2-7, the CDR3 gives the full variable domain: EPEVTQTPSHQVTQMGQEVILRCVPISNHLYFYWYRQILGQKVEFLVSFYNNEISEKSEIFDDQFSVERPDGSNFTLKIRSTKLEDSAMYFCASRRGTAESYEQYFGPGTRLTVT.

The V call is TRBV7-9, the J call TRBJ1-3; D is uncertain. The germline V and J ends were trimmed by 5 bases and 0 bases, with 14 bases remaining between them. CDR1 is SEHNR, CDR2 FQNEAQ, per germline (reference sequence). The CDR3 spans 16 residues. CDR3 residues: CASSPSSGGSGNTIYF. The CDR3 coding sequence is TGTGCCAGCAGCCCGTCTTCGGGCGGCTCTGGAAACACCATATATTTT. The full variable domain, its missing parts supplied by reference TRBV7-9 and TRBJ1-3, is DTGVSQNPRHKITKRGQNVTFRCDPISEHNRLYWYRQTLGQGPEFLTYFQNEAQLEKSRLLSDRFSAERPKGSFSTLEIQRTEQGDSAMYLCASSPSSGGSGNTIYFGEGSWLTVV.

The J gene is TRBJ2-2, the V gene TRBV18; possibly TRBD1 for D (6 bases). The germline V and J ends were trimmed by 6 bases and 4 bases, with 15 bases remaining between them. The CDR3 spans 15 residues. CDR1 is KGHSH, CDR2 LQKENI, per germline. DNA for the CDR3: TGTGCCAGCTCGCCTCAGGGGCCGGCCACCGGGGAGCTGTTTTTT. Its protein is CASSPQGPATGELFF. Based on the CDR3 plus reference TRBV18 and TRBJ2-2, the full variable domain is NAGVMQNPRHLVRRRGQEARLRCSPMKGHSHVYWYRQLPEEGLKFMVYLQKENIIDESGMPKERFSAEFPKEGPSILRIQQVVRGDSAAYFCASSPQGPATGELFFGEGSRLTVL.

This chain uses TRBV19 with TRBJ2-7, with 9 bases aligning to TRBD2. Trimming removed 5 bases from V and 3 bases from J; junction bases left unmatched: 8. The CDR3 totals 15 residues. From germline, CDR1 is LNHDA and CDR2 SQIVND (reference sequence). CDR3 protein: CASSPAGTSYYEQYF. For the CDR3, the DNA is TGTGCCAGTAGTCCCGCCGGGACTAGCTACTACGAGCAGTACTTC. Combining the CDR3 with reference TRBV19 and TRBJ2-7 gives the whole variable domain DGGITQSPKYLFRKEGQNVTLSCEQNLNHDAMYWYRQDPGQGLRLIYYSQIVNDFQKGDIAEGYSVSREKKESFPLTVTSAQKNPTAFYLCASSPAGTSYYEQYFGPGTRLTVT.

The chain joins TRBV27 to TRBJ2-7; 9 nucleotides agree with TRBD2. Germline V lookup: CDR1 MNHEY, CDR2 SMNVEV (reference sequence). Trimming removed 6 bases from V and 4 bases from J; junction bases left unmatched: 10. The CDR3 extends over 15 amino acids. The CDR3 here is CASSPLGLAKYEQYF. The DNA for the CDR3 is TGTGCCAGCAGCCCTCTGGGACTAGCTAAGTACGAGCAGTACTTC.

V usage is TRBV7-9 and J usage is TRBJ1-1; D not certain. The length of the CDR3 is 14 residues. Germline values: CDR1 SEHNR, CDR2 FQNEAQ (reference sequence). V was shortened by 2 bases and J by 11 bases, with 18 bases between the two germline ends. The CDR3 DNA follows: TGTGCCAGCAGCTTATCGGGTGAAGCAGATGGGGCTTTCTTT. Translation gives CASSLSGEADGAFF.

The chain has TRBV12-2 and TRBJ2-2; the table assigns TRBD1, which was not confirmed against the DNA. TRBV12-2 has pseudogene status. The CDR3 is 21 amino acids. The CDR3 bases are TGTGCAAGTCGCTTAGGTTTCCGGGACAAAGTCCCCTGGGTGGGTGCCGGGGAGCTGTTTTTT. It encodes CASRLGFRDKVPWVGAGELFF.

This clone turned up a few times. This chain's CDR3 is CASSLGQYTGELFF. CDR3 coding DNA: TGTGCCAGCAGCTTAGGACAATACACCGGGGAGCTGTTTTTT. The chain has TRBV11-3 and TRBJ2-2; D remains ambiguous. The V gene's germline CDR1 is SGHNT and CDR2 YENEEA. Trimming took 1 base from V and 3 from J, leaving 6 bases between them. This CDR3 is 14 amino acids long.

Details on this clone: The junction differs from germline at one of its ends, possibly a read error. The CDR3 coding sequence is TGTGCCAGCAGTCCCCTAGCGGACCAAGGGACCCAGTACTTC. Translating gives CASSPLADQGTQYF. This chain links TRBV6-5 with TRBJ2-5; 7 nucleotides agree with TRBD2. Germline lookup yields CDR1 MNHEY and CDR2 SVGAGI. The CDR3 sequence is 14 residues long.

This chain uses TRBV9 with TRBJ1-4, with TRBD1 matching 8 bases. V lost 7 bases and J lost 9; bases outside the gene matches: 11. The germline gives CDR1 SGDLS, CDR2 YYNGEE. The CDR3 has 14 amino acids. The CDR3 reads CASGLWDRSKKLFF. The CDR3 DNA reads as TGTGCCAGCGGCCTTTGGGACAGGAGTAAAAAACTGTTTTTT. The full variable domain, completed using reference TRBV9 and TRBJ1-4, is DSGVTQTPKHLITATGQRVTLRCSPRSGDLSVYWYQQSLDQGLQFLIQYYNGEERAKGNILERFSAQQFPDLHSELNLSSLELGDSALYFCASGLWDRSKKLFFGSGTQLSVL.

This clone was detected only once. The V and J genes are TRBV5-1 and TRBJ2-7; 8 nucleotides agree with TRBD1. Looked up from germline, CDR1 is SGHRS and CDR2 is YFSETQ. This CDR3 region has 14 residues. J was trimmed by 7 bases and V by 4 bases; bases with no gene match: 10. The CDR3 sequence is CASSQDRGPGEQYF. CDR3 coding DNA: TGCGCCAGCAGCCAAGACAGGGGACCGGGGGAGCAGTACTTC.

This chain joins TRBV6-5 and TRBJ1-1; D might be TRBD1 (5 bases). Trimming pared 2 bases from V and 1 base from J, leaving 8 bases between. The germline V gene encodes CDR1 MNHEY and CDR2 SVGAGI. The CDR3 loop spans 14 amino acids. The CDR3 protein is CASSYSQGNTEAFF. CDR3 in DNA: TGTGCCAGCAGTTACAGTCAGGGGAACACTGAAGCTTTCTTT.